This T cell receptor beta chain was recovered during a study of cytomegalovirus exposure and HLA in healthy donors. Study context: Membership in the Caucasian-associated ancestry cluster was found for 81% of around 380 genotyped donors.

Trimming cost V 4 bases and J 3 bases; bases outside gene matches: 4. The CDR3 has 14 amino acids. Germline V gene data show CDR1 as SGHRS and CDR2 as YFSETQ. Use of 60 Vbeta and 13 Jbeta primers characterized the PCR. Measured with immunoSEQ multiplex PCR; TCRdb has only the in-frame clones, and not every one. This table holds about 150,000 clones, more than 70% found once. Study-level findings and limits: The authors listed 180 or so TCR beta chains as cytomegalovirus-associated.

A word on this clone: Its antigen is currently unknown.

The chain employs TRBV5-1 and TRBJ2-7; 10 nucleotides agree with TRBD1. Sequenced input: PBMCs. This clonotype originated in a woman between 35 and 50 years old in good health and CMV-seronegative. DNA for the CDR3: TGCGCCAGCAGCGCGGGACAGGGGAGCTACGAGCAGTACTTC. Its protein product is CASSAGQGSYEQYF.